The T cell receptor beta chain described here comes from a study of radiation and T cells in renal cell carcinoma. The CDR3 extends over 13 amino acids. Looked up from germline, CDR1 is LNHDA and CDR2 is SQIVND (reference sequence). V dropped 6 bases and J dropped 2; count of bases not matched to a gene: 3. The table lists this clone with a few counts. Its antigen is undetermined. Study-level results: From baseline, blood top tumor clonotypes peaked at 2 weeks post-radiation.

This table comes from immunoSEQ multiplex PCR, and its TCRdb copy is limited to in-frame clones, with some not included. Here the sample spans 150,000 to 200,000 clones, less than 90% being singletons. As for time point: blood 4 weeks post-SBRT, at nephrectomy. Treatment defined: 15 Gy SBRT to primary tumor, nephrectomy 4 weeks later. Nephrectomy followed 15 Gy stereotactic body radiation by 4 weeks. After SBRT, blood was collected at 2 and 4 weeks, plus baseline. The tumor was a clear cell renal cell carcinoma. The J gene is TRBJ1-2, the V gene TRBV19; 7 bases agree with TRBD1. This TCR was sampled from a woman between 45 and 60 years old with renal cell carcinoma. The source material was blood, sampled from a patient whose treatment included radiotherapy and nephrectomy. The CDR3 here is CASRTGQNYGYTF. CDR3 in DNA: TGTGCCAGTAGGACGGGACAGAACTATGGCTACACCTTC.